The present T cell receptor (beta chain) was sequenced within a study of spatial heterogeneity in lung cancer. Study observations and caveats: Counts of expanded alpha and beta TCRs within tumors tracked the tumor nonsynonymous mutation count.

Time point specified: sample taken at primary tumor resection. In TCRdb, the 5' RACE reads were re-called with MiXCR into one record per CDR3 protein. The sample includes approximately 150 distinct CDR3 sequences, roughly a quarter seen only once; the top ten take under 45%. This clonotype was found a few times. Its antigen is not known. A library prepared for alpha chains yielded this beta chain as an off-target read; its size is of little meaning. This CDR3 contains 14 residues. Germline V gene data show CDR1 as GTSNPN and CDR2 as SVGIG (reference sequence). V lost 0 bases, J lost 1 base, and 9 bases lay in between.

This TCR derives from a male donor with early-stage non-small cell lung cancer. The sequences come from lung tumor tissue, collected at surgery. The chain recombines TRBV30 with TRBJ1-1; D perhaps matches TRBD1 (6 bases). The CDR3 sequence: CAWSVGATNTEAFF. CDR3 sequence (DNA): TGTGCCTGGAGTGTGGGGGCGACGAACACTGAAGCTTTCTTT.